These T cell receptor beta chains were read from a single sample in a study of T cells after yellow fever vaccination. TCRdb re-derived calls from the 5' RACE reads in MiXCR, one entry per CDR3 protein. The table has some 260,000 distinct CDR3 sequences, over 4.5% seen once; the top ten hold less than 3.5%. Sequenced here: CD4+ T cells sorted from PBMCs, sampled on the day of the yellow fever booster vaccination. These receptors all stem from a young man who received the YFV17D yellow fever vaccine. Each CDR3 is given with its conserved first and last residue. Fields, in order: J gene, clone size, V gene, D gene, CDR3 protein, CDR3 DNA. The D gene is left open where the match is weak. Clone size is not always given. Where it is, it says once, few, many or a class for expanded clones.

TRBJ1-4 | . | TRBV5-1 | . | CASSLGWTNEKLFF | TGCGCCAGCAGCCTCGGTTGGACTAATGAAAAACTGTTTTTT
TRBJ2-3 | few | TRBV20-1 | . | CSAVPAADTQYF | TGCAGTGCCGTTCCCGCGGCAGATACGCAGTATTTT
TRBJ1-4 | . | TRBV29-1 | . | CSAQTGAYEKLFF | TGCAGCGCCCAAACGGGGGCGTATGAAAAACTGTTTTTT
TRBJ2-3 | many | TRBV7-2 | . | CASSFPYVMGTQYF | TGTGCCAGCAGCTTTCCTTACGTTATGGGAACGCAGTATTTT
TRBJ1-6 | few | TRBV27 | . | CASSSMGQNNSPLHF | TGTGCCAGCAGTTCAATGGGGCAAAACAATTCACCCCTCCACTTT
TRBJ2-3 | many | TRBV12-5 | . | CASGLAGTDTQYF | TGTGCTAGTGGTTTGGCGGGCACAGATACGCAGTATTTT
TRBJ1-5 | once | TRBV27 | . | CASSLIGTGDQPQHF | TGTGCCAGCAGTTTAATAGGGACGGGTGATCAGCCCCAGCATTTT
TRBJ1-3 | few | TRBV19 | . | CASSRRRTGNTIYF | TGTGCCAGTAGTCGACGGAGGACCGGAAACACCATATATTTT
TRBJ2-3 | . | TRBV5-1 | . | CASSLGGSQADTQYF | TGCGCCAGCAGCTTGGGTGGCAGTCAGGCAGATACGCAGTATTTT
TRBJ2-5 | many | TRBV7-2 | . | CASSLGKQETQYF | TGTGCCAGCAGCTTAGGAAAGCAAGAGACCCAGTACTTC
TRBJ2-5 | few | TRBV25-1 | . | CASRDPATQETQYF | TGTGCCAGCAGGGACCCGGCGACCCAAGAGACCCAGTACTTC
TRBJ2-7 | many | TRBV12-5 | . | CASGLVGRQAQYF | TGTGCTAGTGGTTTGGTAGGAAGACAGGCCCAGTACTTC
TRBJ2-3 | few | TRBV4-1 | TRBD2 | CASSQQRLAGGPTDTQYF | TGCGCCAGCAGCCAACAGAGACTAGCGGGGGGACCCACAGATACGCAGTATTTT
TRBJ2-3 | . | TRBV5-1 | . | CASSLEQSTDTQYF | TGCGCCAGCAGCTTGGAACAGAGCACAGATACGCAGTATTTT
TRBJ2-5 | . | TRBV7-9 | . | CASSLGSTQETQYF | TGTGCCAGCAGCTTGGGTTCGACACAAGAGACCCAGTACTTC
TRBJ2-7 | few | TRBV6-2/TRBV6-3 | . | CASRGGGSEQYF | TGTGCCAGCCGCGGAGGCGGCTCCGAGCAGTACTTC
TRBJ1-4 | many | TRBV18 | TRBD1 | CASSPGQDEKLFF | TGTGCCAGCTCACCAGGACAGGATGAAAAACTGTTTTTT
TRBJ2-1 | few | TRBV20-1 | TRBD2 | CSASVAGVHEQFF | TGCAGTGCTAGTGTAGCGGGGGTTCATGAGCAGTTCTTC